This is a list of T cell receptor beta chains from one sample in a study of shared clonotypes between healthy human individuals. This table comes from immunoSEQ multiplex PCR, and its TCRdb copy is limited to in-frame clones, with some not included. Of 2 million to 2.5 million clones in the sample, approximately 95% were seen once. The sample consisted of naive CD4+ T cells from PBMCs. Every receptor here comes from a man between 18 and 29 years old in good health. Some clones in this sample may be carry-over from other donors' samples. Both conserved end residues are trimmed from each CDR3. D genes are given only for firm matches.

>TRBV5-1|-
ASSWEARENTGELF
>TRBV18|-
ASSPGAGLGYGYT
>TRBV7-2|TRBD1
ASSLFYRGIEQY
>TRBV6-6|-
ASSPGTPGNEKLF
>TRBV5-1|-
ASSFLGGTNTGELF
>TRBV27|-
ASSPSITYEQY
>TRBV11-3|TRBD2
ASSFSRTSGYNEQF
>TRBV7-3|TRBD2
ASSSTSGGYNEQF
>TRBV25-1|TRBD2
ASSEGASGWNYNEQF
>TRBV5-4|TRBD1
ASSPSSVGTGRLNEQF
>TRBV10-3|-
AISESRENTGELF
>TRBV7-9|-
ASSSDRSYNEQF
>TRBV27|-
ASSPQGREAQY
>TRBV23-1|TRBD2
ASSHQTSAAYEQY
>TRBV28|TRBD2
ASNGGRYEQY
>TRBV7-8|-
ASSSPPRTSTDTQY
>TRBV6-4|-
ASSDEGLGGYT
>TRBV5-1|-
ASSPRGSDTEAF
>TRBV18|TRBD2
ASSPLSGSQETQY
>TRBV7-3|-
ASSLRGGETQY
>TRBV28|-
ASSRRGRWNQPQH
>TRBV7-2|-
ASSLGPLRYNEQF
>TRBV28|-
ASSLQGITRRPQH
>TRBV28|TRBD1
ASGLTGFGAF
>TRBV13|TRBD2
ASSPDSGSWTGELF
>TRBV7-6|-
ASSLEGGSSYNEQF
>TRBV6-5|-
ASSYGIQPQH
>TRBV4-1|-
ASSHGDSRGNTIY
>TRBV5-1|-
ASSFTPEGTEAF
>TRBV5-1|-
ASSMNRGGGNEQF
>TRBV6-1|-
ASSEVGTAGYGYT
>TRBV9|-
ASSVAELAGTEAF
>TRBV5-1|-
ASSLGDYTKETQY
>TRBV7-8|-
ASSLAYLMSSPQPQH
>TRBV11-2|-
ASSFILGSGTDTQY
>TRBV9|-
ASSLQGAYGYT
>TRBV19|-
ASSIGGANTEAF
>TRBV5-1|TRBD2
ASSLGTSGQREQY
>TRBV30|-
AWDLSGPPSSYNEQF
>TRBV28|TRBD1
ASSPLQGINEKLF
>TRBV4-2|TRBD2
ASSQSTSGMVVGELF
>TRBV5-6|TRBD2
ASSLGLAALSSYEQY
>TRBV15|TRBD1
ATSQTGTANSYEQY
>TRBV6-1|-
ASIKLGDGYT
>TRBV27|-
ASSSRYEQY
>TRBV6-1|-
ASSDMGNPSYEQY
>TRBV11-3|TRBD2
ASSPGTSSSNEQF